This TCR beta chain was recorded in a study of a mutant IDH1 vaccine in newly diagnosed glioma. Study in general: Earlier care involved radiotherapy, temozolomide, or both, and the majority received both.

In the case of this clone: The antigen is unknown.

The germline CDR1 and CDR2 sequences are MGHRA and YSYEKL. The CDR3 is 13 residues long. V shed 5 bases and J 9 bases; nucleotides not matched to a gene: 6. Here immunoSEQ multiplex PCR was the method, and the copy in TCRdb shows in-frame clones only, minus some. This table has about 94,000 clones, approximately 89% appearing once. Time point noted: week 47, end of study. With topical imiquimod, each dose of the vaccine consisted of 300 ug of mutant IDH1 20-mer peptide. There were new WHO grade 3 or 4 astrocytomas in the donors, and these were IDH1-mutant and ATRX-lost. The sequenced sample was PBMCs, obtained from a glioma patient whose treatment included an IDH1 peptide vaccine. This sequence was found in a woman between 45 and 60 years old with glioma. The rearrangement joins TRBV4-1 to TRBJ2-7; 11 bases align to TRBD2. The CDR3 region is CASSSGLADGQYF. The CDR3, as DNA: TGCGCCAGCAGCTCGGGACTAGCGGACGGGCAGTACTTC.